The 16 T cell receptor beta chains below were found in one sample sequenced in a study of sequential checkpoint blockade in melanoma. Treatment defined: randomized to nivolumab then ipilimumab (arm A) or the reverse (arm B). Generated by immunoSEQ multiplex PCR, the TCRdb table keeps only in-frame clones and is missing some. The repertoire holds 15,000 to 20,000 clones, with around 74% as singletons. The sequenced sample was CD8+ T cells sorted from blood (inferred from file names), obtained from a patient given nivolumab and ipilimumab in sequence. Receptors were obtained from a human donor with melanoma.

The J gene is TRBJ2-2, the V gene TRBV5-1; D gene ambiguous. The CDR3 length is 14 residues. Looked up from germline, CDR1 is SGHRS and CDR2 is YFSETQ. The V end was cut by 1 base, the J end by 8 bases, with 12 bases between. The CDR3 region has the DNA TGCGCCAGCAGCTTGTACTATAACGCGGGGGAGCTGTTTTTT. Amino acids: CASSLYYNAGELFF.

The rearrangement joins TRBV6-5 to TRBJ1-1; D possibly corresponds to TRBD1 (5 bases). The CDR3 loop spans 14 amino acids. V lost 2 bases, J lost 1 base, and 8 bases lay in between. The germline CDR1 and CDR2 sequences are MNHEY and SVGAGI. In DNA form, the CDR3 reads TGTGCCAGCAGTTACGCAGGGCCGAACACTGAAGCTTTCTTT. Amino acid sequence: CASSYAGPNTEAFF.

This clone was detected only a few times. This sequence joins TRBV30 and TRBJ1-1, with D possibly being TRBD1 (5 bases). With 1 base removed from V and 3 bases from J, the gap between germline ends came to 9 bases. Germline values: CDR1 GTSNPN, CDR2 SVGIG (reference sequence). The CDR3 sequence is 13 residues long. CDR3 nucleotide sequence: TGTGCCTGGAGTGCACAGGAATACACTGAAGCTTTCTTT. Its translation is CAWSAQEYTEAFF.

This chain uses TRBV9 with TRBJ2-1; 7 nucleotides align to TRBD2. Germline-derived CDR1 and CDR2 are SGDLS and YYNGEE. This CDR3 is built from 13 residues. J was trimmed by 9 bases and V by 0 bases; bases with no gene match: 3. CDR3 nucleotides: TGTGCCAGCAGCGTAGCTCCGGGGGGTGAGCAGTTCTTC. Translation: CASSVAPGGEQFF. Combining the CDR3 with reference TRBV9 and TRBJ2-1 gives the whole variable domain DSGVTQTPKHLITATGQRVTLRCSPRSGDLSVYWYQQSLDQGLQFLIQYYNGEERAKGNILERFSAQQFPDLHSELNLSSLELGDSALYFCASSVAPGGEQFFGPGTRLTVL.

The chain joins TRBV4-1 to TRBJ1-1; possible D gene TRBD1, 6 bases. CDR3 length: 15 residues. Trimming cost V 0 bases and J 3 bases, with 11 bases left between them. CDR1 and CDR2 from the germline V gene are MGHRA and YSYEKL. For the CDR3, the DNA is TGCGCCAGCAGCCAAGACGGGGGGCCAGACACTGAAGCTTTCTTT. It codes for CASSQDGGPDTEAFF.

Written as DNA, the CDR3 is TGTGCCTGGAGTGCTAGCGGGGGGGCCGAGCTGTATTTT. Its protein product is CAWSASGGAELYF. The chain combines TRBV30 with TRBJ2-3, with 12 positions matching TRBD2. The CDR3 extends over 13 amino acids. Looked up from germline, CDR1 is GTSNPN and CDR2 is SVGIG (reference sequence). With V trimmed by 1 base and J by 14 bases, 7 bases remained unmatched.

The genes are TRBV27 and TRBJ2-5; D is unclear. In germline, CDR1 is MNHEY, CDR2 SMNVEV (reference sequence). CDR3 length equals 13 residues. V was pared by 5 bases and J by 0 bases, with 7 bases between. The CDR3 loop is CASSRVNQETQYF. CDR3 coding DNA: TGTGCCAGCAGTCGAGTTAACCAAGAGACCCAGTACTTC.

This clone was recorded a few times. This sequence joins TRBV27 and TRBJ2-7, with a possible D match to TRBD1 (5 bases). Trimming removed 2 bases at V and 4 bases at J, with 12 bases between. Germline values: CDR1 MNHEY, CDR2 SMNVEV (reference sequence). The CDR3 has 14 amino acids. The CDR3 DNA reads TGTGCCAGCAGTTTAGTAGGGGTGGGGTACGAGCAGTACTTC. Translated: CASSLVGVGYEQYF.

The J gene is TRBJ2-7, the V gene TRBV28, with 7 bases lining up with TRBD1. The CDR3 totals 14 residues. The germline V gene has CDR1 MDHEN and CDR2 SYDVKM. After removal of 5 bases from V and 6 bases from J, the junction contained 10 bases not matched to a gene. CDR3: CASSRRGLLLEQYF. DNA for the CDR3: TGTGCCAGCAGTCGTAGGGGGCTTTTGCTCGAGCAGTACTTC.

In regard to this clone: The germline gene is not matched at one end of the junction; a read error may be the cause. Other DNA variants within this sample encode the same CDR3. The chain recombines TRBV4-1 with TRBJ2-7, with 9 bases lining up with TRBD1. The CDR3 is 14 amino acids. CDR1 and CDR2 (germline): MGHRA, YSYEKL. The CDR3 sequence is CASSLTGGRDEQYF. The CDR3 DNA sequence: TGTGCCAGCAGTCTAACAGGGGGCCGGGACGAGCAGTACTTC.

V usage is TRBV7-2 and J usage is TRBJ2-5; D might be TRBD2 (6 bases). Germline V gives CDR1 SGHTA, CDR2 FQGNSA. The CDR3 has 13 amino acids. The ends were cut back, 0 bases at V and 5 bases at J, with 7 bases in the middle. CDR3: CASSLASGETQYF. The CDR3 region has the DNA TGTGCCAGCAGCTTAGCCAGCGGGGAGACCCAGTACTTC.

The chain joins TRBV5-6 to TRBJ2-5, with D perhaps matching TRBD1 (5 bases). The assigned J gene may be wrong: the sequence end matches TRBJ2-7 better. The germline V gene has CDR1 SGHDT and CDR2 YYEEEE. The CDR3 contains 14 residues. CDR3 amino acids: CASSLPGWAYEQYF. The CDR3 bases are TGTGCCAGCAGCTTGCCAGGGTGGGCCTACGAGCAGTACTTC.

This chain uses TRBV27 with TRBJ1-2; TRBD1 is a possible D gene (5 bases). Trimming shortened V by 10 bases and J by 12 bases, and 18 bases separated the two germline ends. CDR1 and CDR2 from the germline V gene are MNHEY and SMNVEV (reference sequence). The CDR3 sequence is 11 residues long. The CDR3 reads CATMSQGLHTF. CDR3 in DNA: TGTGCCACCATGTCCCAGGGATTGCACACCTTC.

This clone was observed a handful of times. The chain is built from TRBV27 and TRBJ2-2, with D hard to call. Trimming left V 4 bases short and J 3 bases short, with 9 bases between. The CDR3 extends over 14 amino acids. Germline loops: CDR1 MNHEY, CDR2 SMNVEV (reference sequence). The CDR3 protein is CASSSLLYTGELFF. DNA for the CDR3: TGTGCCAGCAGTTCGCTATTATACACCGGGGAGCTGTTTTTT.

The rearrangement uses TRBV7-8 and TRBJ2-5; a weak D match, TRBD1 (6 bases). CDR1 is SGHVS and CDR2 is FQNEAQ in the germline V gene. V gave up 1 base and J gave up 5 bases, with 14 bases separating them. The CDR3 runs to 15 residues. For the CDR3, the DNA is TGTGCCAGCAGCTTAGAATACAGGGAGTTTGAGACCCAGTACTTC. This translates into CASSLEYREFETQYF.

The chain couples TRBV15 to TRBJ2-5; the D gene is possibly TRBD2 (5 bases). Germline-derived CDR1 and CDR2 are LNHNV and YYDKDF (reference sequence). The V and J ends lost 0 bases and 1 base respectively, with 9 bases between them. The CDR3 is made up of 15 amino acids. The CDR3 sequence is CATSRDLGSQETQYF. CDR3 DNA sequence: TGTGCCACCAGCAGAGATCTAGGGAGCCAAGAGACCCAGTACTTC.